This T cell receptor beta chain is drawn from a study of cytomegalovirus exposure and HLA in healthy donors. Separation from the roughly 690-subject first cohort characterized the approximately 120-subject validation cohort, to which the donors belonged. This CDR3 spans 12 amino acids. CDR1 and CDR2 (germline): SGHRS, YFSETQ. V was clipped by 5 bases and J by 7 bases, with 13 bases between them. TCRdb's table, derived via immunoSEQ multiplex PCR, lists solely in-frame clones and lacks some. The data show 85,000 to 95,000 clones, with roughly 96% seen just once and less than 0.8% held by the top ten. This clone was counted once.

This TCR came from a man between 18 and 35 years old in good health and CMV-seronegative. The chain carries TRBV5-1 and TRBJ2-7; D possibly corresponds to TRBD2 (7 bases). Sample: PBMCs. The CDR3 DNA sequence: TGCGCCAGCAGTTGGGAGGGGGGAGAGCAGTACTTC. It is translated as CASSWEGGEQYF.